This T cell receptor beta chain is from a study of blood T cells in healthy people across ages. Study-wide findings and caveats: In older individuals, TCR beta diversity per million T cells was lower, falling roughly linearly with age. Leaving the PBMCs unsorted stopped any conclusive comparison of naive versus antigen-experienced cells.

This clonotype appeared a few times. Its antigen is undetermined. A read error may produce the germline difference seen at one junction end. Alongside a J-beta primer mix, a sample-barcoded 5' primer served in a second PCR lasting 7 to 11 cycles. Every cDNA was tagged by a template-switch adaptor with 12 random nucleotides. In TCRdb, the 5' RACE reads were re-called with MiXCR into one record per CDR3 protein. This repertoire shows 540,000 or so distinct CDR3 sequences, about 26% found once; its top ten account for roughly 20%. Germline loops: CDR1 SGHRS, CDR2 YFSETQ. This CDR3 has 14 amino acids. The chain carries TRBV5-1 and TRBJ1-2; a weak D match, TRBD1 (5 bases). Sample: blood. This TCR was sampled from a woman aged 70-85 years in good health. The CDR3 bases are TGCGCCAGCAGTTTGGCGGTCGGACACACGTCCGACACCTTC. This gives the protein CASSLAVGHTSDTF.